The next 17 T cell receptor beta chains were all read from a single sample in a study of cytomegalovirus exposure and HLA in healthy donors. Researchers ran the PCR with 60 Vbeta and 13 Jbeta primers. Some clones are missing from TCRdb's copy, which holds only in-frame ones; the method was immunoSEQ multiplex PCR. The repertoire holds around 180,000 clones, with about 80% as singletons. Source material: PBMCs. Source of these receptors: a man between 25 and 39 years old in good health and CMV-seropositive.

Concerning this clone itself: The germline gene is not matched at one end of the junction; a read error may be the cause. The chain is built from TRBV7-9 and TRBJ2-7, with D maybe TRBD2 (5 bases). This CDR3 comprises 16 residues. CDR1 is SEHNR and CDR2 is FQNEAQ in the germline V gene (reference sequence). CDR3 nucleotide sequence: TGTTCCAGCAGCTTCAACACGGACTTGCCCACCTACGAGCAGTACTTC. Translation: CSSSFNTDLPTYEQYF. Full variable domain (missing parts from reference TRBV7-9 and TRBJ2-7): DTGVSQNPRHKITKRGQNVTFRCDPISEHNRLYWYRQTLGQGPEFLTYFQNEAQLEKSRLLSDRFSAERPKGSFSTLEIQRTEQGDSAMYLCSSSFNTDLPTYEQYFGPGTRLTVT.

The chain recombines TRBV18 with TRBJ1-3; 9 nucleotides align to TRBD1. The CDR3 is 17 amino acids. Unmatched junction bases numbered 4, after V lost 1 base and J lost 0 bases. CDR1 KGHSH and CDR2 LQKENI come from the germline V gene. The CDR3 nucleotides read TGTGCCAGCTCACCACGGGACAGGGTTAGCTCTGGAAACACCATATATTTT. Translating it yields CASSPRDRVSSGNTIYF.

This rearrangement joins TRBV19 to TRBJ2-1; TRBD1 is a possible D gene (6 bases). The CDR3 is 14 amino acids. CDR1 and CDR2 from the germline V gene are LNHDA and SQIVND (reference sequence). V was clipped by 5 bases and J by 4 bases, with 12 bases between them. The chain's CDR3 is CASSPGTSYNEQFF. The CDR3 nucleotides are TGTGCCAGTAGTCCCGGGACAAGTTACAATGAGCAGTTCTTC.

The chain employs TRBV6-1 and TRBJ1-2; no reliable D call. V lost 6 bases and J 0 bases, leaving 11 bases between the germline ends. Germline CDR1 and CDR2: MNHNS and SASEGT. This CDR3 contains 14 residues. This chain's CDR3 is CASRGFGANYGYTF. DNA for the CDR3: TGTGCCAGCAGAGGGTTCGGGGCTAACTATGGCTACACCTTC.

The chain carries TRBV2 and TRBJ1-5, with D perhaps TRBD1 (6 bases). CDR3 length: 13 residues. Trimming stripped 8 bases from V and 4 bases from J, with 12 bases between. CDR1 is SNHLY, CDR2 FYNNEI, per germline. The CDR3 DNA reads as TGTGCCAGCCAAATTCAGGGGAATCAGCCCCAGCATTTT. This sequence encodes CASQIQGNQPQHF.

The V call is TRBV7-8, the J call TRBJ1-1; weak D call: TRBD1 (6 bases). Germline loops: CDR1 SGHVS, CDR2 FQNEAQ. With 7 bases removed from V and 2 bases from J, the gap between germline ends came to 23 bases. The CDR3 has 17 residues. CDR3 DNA: TGTGCCAGCACGATTCTGGGGGCCGTCAAAACTAACACTGAAGCTTTCTTT. The encoded protein is CASTILGAVKTNTEAFF. Full variable domain (remainder filled in from reference TRBV7-8 and TRBJ1-1): GAGVSQSPRYKVAKRGQDVALRCDPISGHVSLFWYQQALGQGPEFLTYFQNEAQLDKSGLPSDRFFAERPEGSVSTLKIQRTQQEDSAVYLCASTILGAVKTNTEAFFGQGTRLTVV.

This clone was seen more than once but under ten times. The chain joins TRBV4-1 to TRBJ1-5; 8 nucleotides align to TRBD1. V was pared by 4 bases and J by 10 bases, with 9 bases of the junction left unmatched. This CDR3 is built from 14 residues. Germline CDR1 MGHRA, CDR2 YSYEKL. The CDR3 loop reads CASSPGQGRSPQHF. CDR3 bases: TGCGCCAGCAGCCCTGGACAGGGAAGGTCTCCCCAGCATTTT.

The chain employs TRBV27 and TRBJ2-1, with 8 bases lining up with TRBD1. The CDR3 covers 17 residues. Germline CDR1 MNHEY, CDR2 SMNVEV (reference sequence). Trimming took 4 bases from V and 5 from J; bases not matched to a gene: 13. This CDR3 is CASSSPSDRVIHNEQFF. In DNA, the CDR3 is TGTGCCAGCAGTTCTCCCTCGGACAGGGTGATCCACAATGAGCAGTTCTTC.

This chain connects TRBV21-1 to TRBJ1-4; whether TRBD1, the table's D call, matches the DNA was not checked. TRBV21-1 corresponds to a pseudogene. CDR3 length equals 14 residues. The CDR3 loop is CASSTDRGWEKLFF. The DNA of the CDR3 is TGTGCCAGCAGCACGGACAGGGGATGGGAAAAACTGTTTTTT.

V and J are TRBV5-1 and TRBJ2-5, with 9 bases identical to TRBD2. V shed 7 bases, J shed 2 bases, and the junction held 12 bases outside the gene matches. The CDR3 extends over 16 amino acids. CDR1 is SGHRS and CDR2 is YFSETQ in the germline V gene. The DNA for the CDR3 is TGCGCCAGCGGGGGTCAAGCGGGGGGCCCTCAAGAGACCCAGTACTTC. It encodes CASGGQAGGPQETQYF.

This clone was detected a few times. The chain recombines TRBV2 with TRBJ1-4; 9 bases match TRBD1. Germline assignment: CDR1 SNHLY and CDR2 FYNNEI. Trimming cost V 10 bases and J 5 bases; bases outside gene matches: 2. The CDR3 totals 12 residues. This CDR3 reads CANGQGNEKLFF. CDR3 DNA: TGTGCCAATGGACAGGGGAATGAAAAACTGTTTTTT.

CDR3 coding DNA: TGCGCCAGCAGCCAAGCTATCGGGTATGGCTACACCTTC. As protein: CASSQAIGYGYTF. The gene calls are TRBV4-3 and TRBJ1-2, with D unclear. Looked up from germline, CDR1 is LGHNA and CDR2 is YSLEER. The CDR3 runs to 13 residues. V lost 1 base to trimming and J lost 5 bases, with 8 bases between them.

The chain combines TRBV6-5 with TRBJ1-2; weak D call: TRBD1 (5 bases). Germline V gene data show CDR1 as MNHEY and CDR2 as SVGAGI. V was cut by 6 bases and J by 3 bases, with 17 bases left in between. CDR3 length: 15 residues. The CDR3 loop is CASRILPDSYYGYTF. The CDR3 nucleotides read TGTGCCAGCAGGATACTCCCAGACAGCTACTATGGCTACACCTTC.

The rearrangement joins TRBV5-1 to TRBJ1-1; 8 nucleotides line up with TRBD1. The CDR3 contains 14 residues. The germline V gene encodes CDR1 SGHRS and CDR2 YFSETQ. The trim removed 2 bases at V and 5 bases at J, leaving 5 bases unmatched. The CDR3 sequence: CASSFGQGRTEAFF. DNA of the CDR3: TGCGCCAGCAGCTTTGGACAGGGAAGAACTGAAGCTTTCTTT. The whole variable domain, remainder taken from reference TRBV5-1 and TRBJ1-1, is KAGVTQTPRYLIKTRGQQVTLSCSPISGHRSVSWYQQTPGQGLQFLFEYFSETQRNKGNFPGRFSGRQFSNSRSEMNVSTLELGDSALYLCASSFGQGRTEAFFGQGTRLTVV.

This clone turned up a few times. The chain uses TRBV25-1 and TRBJ2-3, with 7 bases matching TRBD2. With 4 bases clipped from V and 3 bases from J, the junction kept 10 bases outside the gene matches. The CDR3 covers 16 residues. In germline, CDR1 is MGHDK, CDR2 SYGVNS. CDR3 nucleotides: TGTGCCAGCAGTGGGGGGACGGGAGGAACAACAGATACGCAGTATTTT. This gives the protein CASSGGTGGTTDTQYF.

As for this clone: One end of the junction is discordant with germline, which a read error may explain. V and J are TRBV6-5 and TRBJ1-4; D call uncertain. Per germline, CDR1 MNHEY and CDR2 SVGAGI. This CDR3 contains 15 residues. CDR3 sequence (DNA): TGTGCCAGCAGTTACTCGAGCTGGGGTAGCGAAAACCTGTTTTTT. It encodes CASSYSSWGSENLFF.

The rearrangement uses TRBV9 and TRBJ2-6; TRBD1 agrees at 8 bases. J was trimmed by 4 bases and V by 4 bases; bases with no gene match: 10. Germline CDR1 and CDR2: SGDLS and YYNGEE. CDR3 length: 17 amino acids. CDR3 coding DNA: TGTGCCAGCAGCCTCCGGGCAGGGGGCGAGGGGGCCAACGTCCTGACTTTC. It yields the protein CASSLRAGGEGANVLTF.